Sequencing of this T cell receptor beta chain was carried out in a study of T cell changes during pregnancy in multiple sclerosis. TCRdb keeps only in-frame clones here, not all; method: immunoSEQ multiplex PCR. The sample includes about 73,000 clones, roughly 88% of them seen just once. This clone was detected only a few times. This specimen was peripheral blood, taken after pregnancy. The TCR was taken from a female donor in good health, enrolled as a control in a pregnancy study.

The CDR3 coding sequence is TGTGCCAGTAGTGTACCGGGACTAGCGGGGGAAGAGCAGTTCTTC. It encodes CASSVPGLAGEEQFF. The chain couples TRBV19 to TRBJ2-1; 14 bases fit TRBD2. This CDR3 has 15 amino acids. Trimming took 5 bases from V and 10 from J; bases not matched to a gene: 7. Germline loops: CDR1 LNHDA, CDR2 SQIVND (reference sequence).